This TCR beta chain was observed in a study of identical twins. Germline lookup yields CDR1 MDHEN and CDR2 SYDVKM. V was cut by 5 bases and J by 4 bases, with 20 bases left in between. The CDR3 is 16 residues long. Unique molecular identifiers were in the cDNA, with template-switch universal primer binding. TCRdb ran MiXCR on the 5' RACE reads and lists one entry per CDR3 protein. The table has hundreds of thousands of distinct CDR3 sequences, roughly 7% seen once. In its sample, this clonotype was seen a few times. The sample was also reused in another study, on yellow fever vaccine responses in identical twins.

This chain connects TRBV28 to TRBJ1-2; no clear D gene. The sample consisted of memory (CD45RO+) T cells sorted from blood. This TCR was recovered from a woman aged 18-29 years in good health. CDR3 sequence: CASSPSDAVALYGYTF. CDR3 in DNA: TGTGCCAGCAGTCCATCGGACGCGGTAGCCCTCTATGGCTACACCTTC.